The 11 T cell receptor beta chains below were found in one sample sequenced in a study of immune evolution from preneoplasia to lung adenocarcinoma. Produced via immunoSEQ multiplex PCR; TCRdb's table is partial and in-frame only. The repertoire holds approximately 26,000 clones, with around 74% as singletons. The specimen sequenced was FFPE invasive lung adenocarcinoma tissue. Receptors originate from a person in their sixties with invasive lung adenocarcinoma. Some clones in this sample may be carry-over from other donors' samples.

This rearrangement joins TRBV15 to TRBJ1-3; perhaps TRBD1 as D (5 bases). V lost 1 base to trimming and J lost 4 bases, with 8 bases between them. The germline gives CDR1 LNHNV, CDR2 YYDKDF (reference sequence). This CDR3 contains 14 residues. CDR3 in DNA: TGTGCCACCAGCAGAGGGGGGTTCGGAAACACCATATATTTT. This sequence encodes CATSRGGFGNTIYF.

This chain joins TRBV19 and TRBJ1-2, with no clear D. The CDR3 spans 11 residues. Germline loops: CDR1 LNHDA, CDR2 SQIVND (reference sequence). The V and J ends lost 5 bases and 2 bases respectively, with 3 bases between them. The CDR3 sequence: CASSYNYGYTF. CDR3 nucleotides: TGTGCCAGTAGTTACAACTATGGCTACACCTTC.

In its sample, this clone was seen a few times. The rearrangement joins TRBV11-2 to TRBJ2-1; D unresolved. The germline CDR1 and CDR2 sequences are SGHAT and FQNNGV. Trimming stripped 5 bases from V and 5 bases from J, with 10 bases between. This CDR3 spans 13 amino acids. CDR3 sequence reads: CASSRWLNNEQFF. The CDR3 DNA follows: TGTGCCAGCAGCCGGTGGCTAAACAATGAGCAGTTCTTC.

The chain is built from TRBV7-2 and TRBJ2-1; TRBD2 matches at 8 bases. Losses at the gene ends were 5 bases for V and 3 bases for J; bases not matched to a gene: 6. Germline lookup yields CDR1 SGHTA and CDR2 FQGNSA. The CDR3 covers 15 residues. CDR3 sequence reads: CASSRSGSGYNEQFF. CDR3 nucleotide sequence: TGTGCCAGCAGCCGAAGCGGGAGCGGCTACAATGAGCAGTTCTTC.

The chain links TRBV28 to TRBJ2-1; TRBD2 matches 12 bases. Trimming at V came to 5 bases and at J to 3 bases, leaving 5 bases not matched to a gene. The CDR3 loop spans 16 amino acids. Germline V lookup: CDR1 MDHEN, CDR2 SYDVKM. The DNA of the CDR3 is TGTGCCAGCAGTCCTCTAGCGGGAGGGGGCTACAATGAGCAGTTCTTC. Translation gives CASSPLAGGGYNEQFF.

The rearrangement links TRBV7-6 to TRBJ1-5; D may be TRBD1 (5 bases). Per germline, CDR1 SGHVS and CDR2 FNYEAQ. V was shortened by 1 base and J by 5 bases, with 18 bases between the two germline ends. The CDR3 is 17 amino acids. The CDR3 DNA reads TGTGCCAGCAGCTTAGTCACCCTCGGGAGAGGGGATCAGCCCCAGCATTTT. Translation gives CASSLVTLGRGDQPQHF.

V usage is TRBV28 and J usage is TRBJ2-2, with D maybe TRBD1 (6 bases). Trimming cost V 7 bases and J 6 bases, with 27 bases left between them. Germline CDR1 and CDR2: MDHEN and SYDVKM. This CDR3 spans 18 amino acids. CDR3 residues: CASTHRTALRKRPGELFF. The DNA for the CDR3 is TGTGCCAGCACCCACAGGACAGCCCTAAGGAAGAGGCCCGGGGAGCTGTTTTTT.

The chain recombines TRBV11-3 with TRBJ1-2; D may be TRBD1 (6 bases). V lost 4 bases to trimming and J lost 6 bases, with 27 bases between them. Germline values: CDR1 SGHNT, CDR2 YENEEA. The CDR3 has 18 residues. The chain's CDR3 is CASSSDSGGGSLGHGYTF. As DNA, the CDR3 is TGTGCCAGCAGCTCCGACTCGGGGGGCGGCAGCTTGGGGCATGGCTACACCTTC.

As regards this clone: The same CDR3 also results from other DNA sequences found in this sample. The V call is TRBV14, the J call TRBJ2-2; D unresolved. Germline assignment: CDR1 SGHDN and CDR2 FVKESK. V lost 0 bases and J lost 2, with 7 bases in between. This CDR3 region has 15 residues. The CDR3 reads CASSQELGNTGELFF. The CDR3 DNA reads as TGTGCCAGCAGCCAAGAGTTGGGTAACACCGGGGAGCTGTTTTTT. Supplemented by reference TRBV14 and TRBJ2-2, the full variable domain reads EAGVTQFPSHSVIEKGQTVTLRCDPISGHDNLYWYRRVMGKEIKFLLHFVKESKQDESGMPNNRFLAERTGGTYSTLKVQPAELEDSGVYFCASSQELGNTGELFFGEGSRLTVL.

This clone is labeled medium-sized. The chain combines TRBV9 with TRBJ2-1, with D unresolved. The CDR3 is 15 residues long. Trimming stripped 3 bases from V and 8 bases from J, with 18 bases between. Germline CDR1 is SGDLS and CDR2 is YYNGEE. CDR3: CASSARPLPTDEQFF. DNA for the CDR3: TGTGCCAGCAGCGCTCGACCTCTACCTACGGATGAGCAGTTCTTC.

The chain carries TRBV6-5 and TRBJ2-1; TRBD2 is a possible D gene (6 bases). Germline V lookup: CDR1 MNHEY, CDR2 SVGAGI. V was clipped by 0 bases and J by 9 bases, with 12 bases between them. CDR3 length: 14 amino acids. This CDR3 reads CASSYSPRRGEQFF. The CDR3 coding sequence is TGTGCCAGCAGTTACTCGCCCCGGCGGGGTGAGCAGTTCTTC.